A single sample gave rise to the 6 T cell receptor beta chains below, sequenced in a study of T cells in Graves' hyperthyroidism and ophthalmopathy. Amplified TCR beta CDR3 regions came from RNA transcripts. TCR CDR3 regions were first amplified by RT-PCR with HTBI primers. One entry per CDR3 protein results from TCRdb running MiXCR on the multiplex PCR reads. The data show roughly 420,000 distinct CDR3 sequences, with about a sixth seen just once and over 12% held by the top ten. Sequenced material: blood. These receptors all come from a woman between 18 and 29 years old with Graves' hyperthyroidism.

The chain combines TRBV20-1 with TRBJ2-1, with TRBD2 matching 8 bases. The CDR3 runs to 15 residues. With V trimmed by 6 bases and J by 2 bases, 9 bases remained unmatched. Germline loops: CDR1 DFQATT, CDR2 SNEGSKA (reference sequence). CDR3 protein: CSATNAGGPYNEQFF. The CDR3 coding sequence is TGCAGTGCCACTAACGCGGGGGGACCCTACAATGAGCAGTTCTTC.

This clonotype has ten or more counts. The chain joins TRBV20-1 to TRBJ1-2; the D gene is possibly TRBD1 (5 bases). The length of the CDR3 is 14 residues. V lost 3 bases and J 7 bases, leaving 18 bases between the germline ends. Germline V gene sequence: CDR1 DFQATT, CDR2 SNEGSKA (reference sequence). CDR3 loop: CSASRPSGPAGYTF. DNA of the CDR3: TGCAGTGCTAGCAGACCCTCAGGGCCAGCTGGCTACACCTTC.

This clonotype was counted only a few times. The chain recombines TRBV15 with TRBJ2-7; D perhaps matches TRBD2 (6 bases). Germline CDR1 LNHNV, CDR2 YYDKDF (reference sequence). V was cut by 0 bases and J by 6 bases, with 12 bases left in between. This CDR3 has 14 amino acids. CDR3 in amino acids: CATSRDPYGGEQYF. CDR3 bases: TGTGCCACCAGCAGAGACCCCTACGGGGGCGAGCAGTACTTC.

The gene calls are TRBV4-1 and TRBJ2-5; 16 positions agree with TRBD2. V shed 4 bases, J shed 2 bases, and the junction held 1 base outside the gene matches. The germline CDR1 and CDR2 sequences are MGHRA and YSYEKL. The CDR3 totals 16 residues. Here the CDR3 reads CASSRGLAGGQETQYF. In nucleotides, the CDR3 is TGCGCCAGCAGCCGGGGACTAGCGGGAGGGCAAGAGACCCAGTACTTC.

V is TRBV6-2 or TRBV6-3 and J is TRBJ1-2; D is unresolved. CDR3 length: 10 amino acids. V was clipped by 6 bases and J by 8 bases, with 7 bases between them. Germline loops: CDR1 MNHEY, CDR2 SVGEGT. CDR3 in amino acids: CASRDEGYTF. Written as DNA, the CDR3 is TGTGCCAGCAGGGATGAAGGCTACACCTTC.

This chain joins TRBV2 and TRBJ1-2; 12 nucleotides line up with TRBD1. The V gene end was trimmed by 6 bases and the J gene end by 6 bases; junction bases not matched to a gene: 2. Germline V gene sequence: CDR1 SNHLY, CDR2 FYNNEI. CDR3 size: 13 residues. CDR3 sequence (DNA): TGTGCCAGCAGGGGACAGGGGGCTCATGGCTACACCTTC. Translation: CASRGQGAHGYTF.